This T cell receptor beta chain emerged from a study of blood T cell repertoires in COVID-19. Study-wide background: The United States, Italy and Spain were the sources of the acute and convalescent COVID-19 samples.

The CDR3 sequence is 16 residues long. The V segment lost 1 base and the J segment 4 bases; nucleotides outside the gene matches: 3. Germline V gives CDR1 SEHNR, CDR2 FQNEAQ (reference sequence). Authors' data handling: Researchers report that nucleated cell counts were estimated from reference gene primer amplification. Repertoires were generated with immunoSEQ multiplex PCR, while TCRdb's copy carries only in-frame clones and drops some. D and trimming were read from the DNA, whereas the V and J calls and clone size are those reported in that table. The data show some 41,000 clones, about 83% seen once.

The source material was peripheral blood. The rearrangement links TRBV7-9 to TRBJ1-3; 11 positions agree with TRBD1. The clonotype comes from a man older than 75 in a cohort sampled during active COVID-19. This CDR3 reads CASSLGTGGSGNTIYF. DNA of the CDR3: TGTGCCAGCAGCTTAGGGACAGGGGGCTCAGGAAACACCATATATTTT.